The next 18 T cell receptor beta chains were all read from a single sample in a study of blood T cell repertoires in COVID-19. Data came from immunoSEQ multiplex PCR; TCRdb stores just in-frame clones and leaves some out. The sample shows 35,000 to 50,000 clones, around 87% of them seen only once. The sequencing input was peripheral blood. These receptors were collected from a man between 50 and 59 years old with active COVID-19.

The chain uses TRBV6-4 and TRBJ2-1, with D maybe TRBD1 (6 bases). The V and J ends lost 8 bases and 5 bases respectively, with 13 bases between them. Per the germline V gene, CDR1 is MRHNA and CDR2 is SNTAGT. CDR3 length equals 13 residues. The CDR3 DNA reads as TGTGCCAGCGCGGACAGTCCCAACAATGAGCAGTTCTTC. This translates into CASADSPNNEQFF.

This clone appeared a single time. The chain uses TRBV2 and TRBJ2-3, with D perhaps matching TRBD2 (6 bases). The CDR3 runs 14 residues. The V end was cut by 7 bases, the J end by 2 bases, with 13 bases between. Germline CDR1 reads SNHLY; CDR2 reads FYNNEI. DNA for the CDR3: TGTGCCAGCAAGGAGGGTCACTCCACAGATACGCAGTATTTT. Protein: CASKEGHSTDTQYF.

The chain carries TRBV6-2 or TRBV6-3 and TRBJ2-4, with a tentative D call TRBD1 (5 bases). The CDR3 has 14 residues. Trimming removed 4 bases from V and 7 bases from J, with 14 bases in between. The germline V gene has CDR1 MNHEY and CDR2 SVGEGT. The CDR3 here is CASSFEQGSNIQYF. CDR3 coding DNA: TGTGCCAGCAGTTTCGAGCAGGGATCGAACATTCAGTACTTC.

The chain links TRBV2 to TRBJ2-2, with 7 bases identical to TRBD1. Germline V gene sequence: CDR1 SNHLY, CDR2 FYNNEI. This CDR3 spans 15 amino acids. The J segment lost 5 bases and the V segment lost 7 bases, leaving 10 bases of the junction unmatched. This CDR3 is CASIHGTDRTGELFF. The CDR3 DNA follows: TGTGCCAGCATTCACGGGACAGACCGAACCGGGGAGCTGTTTTTT.

The chain joins TRBV2 to TRBJ2-7, with a tentative D call TRBD1 (6 bases). The CDR3 loop spans 13 amino acids. V was trimmed by 6 bases and J by 9 bases, leaving 18 bases between them. Germline V gives CDR1 SNHLY, CDR2 FYNNEI. Here the CDR3 reads CASRGQGQVSQYF. The CDR3 nucleotides are TGTGCCAGCAGGGGGCAGGGGCAGGTATCGCAGTACTTC.

The chain combines TRBV5-5 with TRBJ1-6; 7 bases map to TRBD1. Germline lookup yields CDR1 SGHKS and CDR2 YYEKEE (reference sequence). CDR3 size: 14 residues. Germline trimming cut 5 bases from V and 10 bases from J; bases unmatched to any gene: 9. The CDR3 DNA sequence: TGTGCCAGCAGAGTTGAGGGGGCAGGGTCACCCCTCCACTTT. Amino acid sequence: CASRVEGAGSPLHF.

The V and J genes are TRBV25-1 and TRBJ2-7; possibly TRBD1 for D (5 bases). Deletions cut 0 bases from V and 6 bases from J, with 9 bases between. The CDR3 has 13 amino acids. Per the germline V gene, CDR1 is MGHDK and CDR2 is SYGVNS. The CDR3 loop is CASSEYTGFEQYF. CDR3 DNA sequence: TGTGCCAGCAGTGAATATACAGGTTTCGAGCAGTACTTC.

The V and J genes are TRBV7-3 and TRBJ1-1, with D unclear. CDR1 is SGHTA and CDR2 is FQGTGA in the germline V gene. Trimming removed 4 bases at V and 1 base at J, with 7 bases between. This CDR3 is built from 13 residues. The CDR3 here is CASSSGPNTEAFF. CDR3 nucleotide sequence: TGTGCCAGCAGCTCCGGTCCGAACACTGAAGCTTTCTTT.

The chain employs TRBV6-2 or TRBV6-3 and TRBJ2-7, with D unresolved. V was cut by 2 bases and J by 0 bases, with 5 bases left in between. Germline CDR1 reads MNHEY; CDR2 reads SVGEGT. CDR3 length: 13 amino acids. In nucleotides, the CDR3 is TGTGCCAGCAGTTACCGGAGCTCCTACGAGCAGTACTTC. Translating it yields CASSYRSSYEQYF.

This clone was seen a single time. The genes are TRBV5-1 and TRBJ2-5; 8 bases align to TRBD1. Losses at the gene ends were 3 bases for V and 4 bases for J; bases not matched to a gene: 8. This CDR3 is built from 15 residues. Germline-derived CDR1 and CDR2 are SGHRS and YFSETQ. CDR3 bases: TGCGCCAGCAGCTCCGCCGGACAGGGAGGAGAGACCCAGTACTTC. Protein sequence: CASSSAGQGGETQYF. Based on the CDR3 plus reference TRBV5-1 and TRBJ2-5, the full variable domain is KAGVTQTPRYLIKTRGQQVTLSCSPISGHRSVSWYQQTPGQGLQFLFEYFSETQRNKGNFPGRFSGRQFSNSRSEMNVSTLELGDSALYLCASSSAGQGGETQYFGPGTRLLVL.

The chain joins TRBV6-5 to TRBJ2-7, with 9 bases aligning to TRBD1. CDR1 MNHEY and CDR2 SVGAGI come from the germline V gene. J was trimmed by 7 bases and V by 10 bases; bases with no gene match: 5. CDR3 length: 11 residues. The CDR3 coding sequence is TGTGCCACCGACAGGGGGGGTGAGCAGTACTTC. It specifies CATDRGGEQYF.

The chain has TRBV5-4 and TRBJ2-5, with D perhaps TRBD2 (7 bases). The CDR3 has 15 residues. Germline-derived CDR1 and CDR2 are SGHNT and YYREEE (reference sequence). Trimming cost V 0 bases and J 6 bases, with 15 bases left between them. The DNA of the CDR3 is TGTGCCAGCAGCTTGGTAGAGGGGGGGCTGAAGACCCAGTACTTC. This sequence encodes CASSLVEGGLKTQYF.

V and J are TRBV7-8 and TRBJ2-5, with TRBD2 matching over 10 bases. The CDR3 consists of 19 residues. V shed 5 bases and J 5 bases; nucleotides not matched to a gene: 20. Germline loops: CDR1 SGHVS, CDR2 FQNEAQ. The CDR3 DNA reads TGTGCCAGCAGCGTCAGATCCTATCGGCAGCGGGGGGGCTGGGAGACCCAGTACTTC. Translating it yields CASSVRSYRQRGGWETQYF.

V is TRBV7-2 and J is TRBJ2-5; 10 bases are a match to TRBD2. CDR3 length: 16 residues. Germline V gives CDR1 SGHTA, CDR2 FQGNSA. V lost 4 bases and J lost 5; bases outside the gene matches: 10. CDR3 sequence (DNA): TGTGCCAGCAGCTCCACAGCGGGGGGGCCTCTGGAGACCCAGTACTTC. Protein: CASSSTAGGPLETQYF.

This chain connects TRBV7-2 to TRBJ1-2, with TRBD1 matching 9 bases. This CDR3 contains 15 residues. Germline V gene lookup returns CDR1 SGHTA and CDR2 FQGNSA. With V trimmed by 5 bases and J by 4 bases, 8 bases remained unmatched. The CDR3 nucleotides read TGTGCCAGCAGCCTGGGACAGGGAGCCTCCTATGGCTACACCTTC. Amino acids: CASSLGQGASYGYTF.

The J gene is TRBJ1-1, the V gene TRBV14; D is ambiguous. This CDR3 comprises 14 residues. Trimming stripped 4 bases from V and 1 base from J, with 10 bases between. Germline V gene sequence: CDR1 SGHDN, CDR2 FVKESK. In nucleotides, the CDR3 is TGTGCCAGCAGCCCGATTGGCCGGAACACTGAAGCTTTCTTT. This sequence encodes CASSPIGRNTEAFF.

The V call is TRBV4-3, the J call TRBJ2-2, with D uncertain. V gave up 0 bases and J gave up 1 base, with 6 bases separating them. The CDR3 is 15 amino acids. From germline, CDR1 is LGHNA and CDR2 YSLEER. CDR3 nucleotides: TGCGCCAGCAGCCAAGAAATCCTGAACACCGGGGAGCTGTTTTTT. Translation gives CASSQEILNTGELFF.

The V call is TRBV4-1, the J call TRBJ2-7, with a weak D call TRBD2 (5 bases). Germline values: CDR1 MGHRA, CDR2 YSYEKL. Deletions cut 0 bases from V and 0 bases from J, with 9 bases between. The CDR3 spans 15 residues. CDR3 DNA: TGCGCCAGCAGCCAAGAGCAGCGGAGCTCCTACGAGCAGTACTTC. Translating it yields CASSQEQRSSYEQYF.